This T cell receptor (beta chain) was identified in a study of response to subunit inactivated influenza vaccine. TCRdb reprocessed the RT-PCR reads via MiXCR and lists one record per CDR3 protein. The table records about 830,000 distinct CDR3 sequences, around 20% of them present only once. Germline lookup yields CDR1 SGHTA and CDR2 FQGNSA. The CDR3 consists of 16 residues. The V and J ends lost 0 bases and 4 bases, in that order; junction bases with no gene match: 4. Findings and caveats of the study: Each seasonal flu vaccination may recruit only limited new T cells, authors suggested.

With respect to this clonotype: Its antigen is not identified.

The sample was PBMCs from blood, taken about 5 days after vaccination. V usage is TRBV7-2 and J usage is TRBJ2-1; 9 bases agree with TRBD2. This TCR derives from a man aged 45-65 years who received an inactivated influenza vaccine. The CDR3 loop reads CASSLAGAGGYNEQFF. DNA for the CDR3: TGTGCCAGCAGCTTAGCAGGCGCGGGAGGGTACAATGAGCAGTTCTTC.